Below, 28 T cell receptor beta chains from the same sample are listed, as sequenced in a study of blood T cells in healthy people across ages. Through a sample-barcoded 5' primer and a J-beta primer mix, a second PCR was run for roughly 6 to 11 cycles. Each CDR3 protein is one row after TCRdb ran MiXCR on the 5' RACE reads. The sample comprises 600,000 to 1,000,000 distinct CDR3 sequences, roughly 60% of which are singletons, and about 20% rests with the top ten. The sequenced sample consisted of blood. The origin of the receptors is a man aged 25-45 years in good health.

This chain uses TRBV7-2 with TRBJ2-3; D ambiguous. The CDR3 contains 16 residues. Germline CDR1 and CDR2: SGHTA and FQGNSA. V lost 2 bases, J lost 5 bases, and 17 bases lay in between. The CDR3 is CASSLSPLRVGDTQYF. CDR3 sequence (DNA): TGTGCCAGCAGCTTATCGCCCCTCCGGGTGGGAGATACGCAGTATTTT. The full variable domain, completed using reference TRBV7-2 and TRBJ2-3, is GAGVSQSPSNKVTEKGKDVELRCDPISGHTALYWYRQSLGQGLEFLIYFQGNSAPDKSGLPSDRFSAERTGGSVSTLTIQRTQQEDSAVYLCASSLSPLRVGDTQYFGPGTRLTVL.

J is TRBJ1-2 and V is TRBV5-1; D is ambiguous. Germline CDR1 SGHRS, CDR2 YFSETQ. The V gene lost 5 bases and the J gene lost 2 bases, with 7 bases spanning the gap. The CDR3 sequence is 12 residues long. The CDR3 DNA sequence: TGCGCCAGCAGGGACGGCAACTATGGCTACACCTTC. It translates to CASRDGNYGYTF.

V usage is TRBV5-1 and J usage is TRBJ1-2; TRBD1 agrees at 7 bases. The V and J ends lost 5 bases and 2 bases, in that order; junction bases with no gene match: 6. CDR3 length: 14 residues. Germline assignment: CDR1 SGHRS and CDR2 YFSETQ. The CDR3 spells CASRLDRTNYGYTF. The CDR3 bases are TGCGCCAGCAGACTGGACAGGACGAACTATGGCTACACCTTC.

The J gene is TRBJ1-1, the V gene TRBV14; possibly TRBD1 for D (6 bases). Deletions cut 7 bases from V and 8 bases from J, with 23 bases between. Germline V gene data show CDR1 as SGHDN and CDR2 as FVKESK. The CDR3 covers 15 residues. This CDR3 is CASTLYLPGAREAFF. In DNA form, the CDR3 reads TGTGCCAGCACCTTATACCTCCCGGGGGCGCGGGAAGCTTTCTTT.

The chain carries TRBV28 and TRBJ1-2; D call uncertain. The CDR3 spans 14 residues. Trimming pared 5 bases from V and 1 base from J, leaving 11 bases between. The germline V gene has CDR1 MDHEN and CDR2 SYDVKM. The chain's CDR3 is CASSISSNNYGYTF. The CDR3 DNA follows: TGTGCCAGCAGTATCAGCTCCAATAACTATGGCTACACCTTC.

The CDR3 is CASSLVADRDRGYTF. The DNA of the CDR3 is TGTGCCAGCAGCTTAGTGGCCGACAGGGACCGCGGCTACACCTTC. V usage is TRBV7-2 and J usage is TRBJ1-2, with 7 bases lining up with TRBD1. The CDR3 contains 15 residues. Germline CDR1 is SGHTA and CDR2 is FQGNSA. V shed 1 base and J 8 bases; nucleotides not matched to a gene: 10.

The chain carries TRBV6-6 and TRBJ2-5, with 9 bases matching TRBD1. J lost 3 bases, V lost 7 bases, and 9 bases had no gene match. Germline V gene lookup returns CDR1 MNHNY and CDR2 SVGAGI (reference sequence). The length of the CDR3 is 15 residues. The CDR3 spells CASNNLRDREETQYF. As DNA, the CDR3 is TGTGCCAGCAACAACCTCCGGGACAGGGAAGAGACCCAGTACTTC.

The rearrangement links TRBV27 to TRBJ2-7; TRBD2 is a possible D gene (6 bases). V was clipped by 7 bases and J by 7 bases, with 11 bases between them. CDR3 length: 11 amino acids. CDR1 is MNHEY and CDR2 is SMNVEV in the germline V gene (reference sequence). CDR3 loop: CASTPGREQYF. The CDR3 coding sequence is TGTGCCAGCACCCCCGGGAGAGAGCAGTACTTC.

The chain couples TRBV28 to TRBJ2-7; the match to TRBD1 covers 8 bases. The J segment lost 8 bases and the V segment lost 7 bases, leaving 10 bases of the junction unmatched. CDR1 and CDR2 (germline): MDHEN, SYDVKM. This CDR3 spans 13 amino acids. CDR3 protein: CASTLGQGMKQYF. The CDR3 DNA is TGTGCCAGCACCCTCGGACAGGGCATGAAGCAGTACTTC.

The chain recombines TRBV20-1 with TRBJ2-7, with D hard to call. Per the germline V gene, CDR1 is DFQATT and CDR2 is SNEGSKA (reference sequence). V was clipped by 3 bases and J by 0 bases, with 9 bases between them. The CDR3 sequence is 13 residues long. The CDR3 DNA is TGCAGTGCTAGGGAAGAGATCTCCTACGAGCAGTACTTC. Translation: CSAREEISYEQYF.

This sequence joins TRBV6-1 and TRBJ2-5; D is perhaps TRBD1 or TRBD2 (5 bases each). With the DNA end fitting TRBJ2-7 better, the J assignment may be wrong. There are 15 residues in the CDR3. Germline V gives CDR1 MNHNS, CDR2 SASEGT. This CDR3 reads CASSVFAGTGYEQYF. In DNA, the CDR3 is TGTGCCAGCAGTGTCTTCGCAGGGACGGGCTACGAGCAGTACTTC.

The chain has TRBV28 and TRBJ1-6; no reliable D call. Trimming pared 3 bases from V and 10 bases from J, leaving 7 bases between. CDR1 and CDR2 (germline): MDHEN, SYDVKM. This CDR3 is 12 amino acids long. The CDR3 sequence: CASSFSVSPLHF. CDR3 DNA sequence: TGTGCCAGCAGTTTTTCCGTCTCACCCCTCCACTTT.

The chain couples TRBV7-2 to TRBJ2-3, with TRBD2 matching over 8 bases. The germline CDR1 and CDR2 sequences are SGHTA and FQGNSA. The ends lost 1 base at V and 0 bases at J; junction bases unmatched: 6. CDR3 length: 17 amino acids. CDR3 loop: CASSLGAGGGSTDTQYF. The CDR3, as DNA: TGTGCCAGCAGCTTAGGGGCGGGAGGAGGGAGCACAGATACGCAGTATTTT.

At least ten counts were recorded for this clonotype. V usage is TRBV4-2 and J usage is TRBJ2-5; 7 bases agree with TRBD1. The CDR3 spans 16 residues. Germline CDR1 reads LGHNA; CDR2 reads YNFKEQ. V lost 4 bases and J lost 4; bases outside the gene matches: 12. The CDR3 reads CASSPGLGQILETQYF. The CDR3 bases are TGTGCCAGCAGCCCAGGGTTGGGACAGATATTAGAGACCCAGTACTTC.

This sequence joins TRBV20-1 and TRBJ1-6; D not certain. The CDR3 has 13 amino acids. Trimming stripped 1 base from V and 9 bases from J, with 10 bases between. Germline CDR1 DFQATT, CDR2 SNEGSKA (reference sequence). CDR3 DNA: TGCAGTGCTAGAGGGCCCGGAGGTTCACCCCTCCACTTT. This sequence encodes CSARGPGGSPLHF.

CDR3 in amino acids: CASSPSQGPYEQYF. DNA for the CDR3: TGTGCCAGCAGCCCCTCACAGGGACCCTACGAGCAGTACTTC. The chain has TRBV7-2 and TRBJ2-5; tentatively, D is TRBD1 (6 bases). TRBJ2-7 explains the end of the DNA better; the J call may be wrong. CDR1 and CDR2 from the germline V gene are SGHTA and FQGNSA. The CDR3 is 14 amino acids.

This sequence joins TRBV29-1 and TRBJ1-1; tentatively, D is TRBD1 (5 bases). V was cut by 7 bases and J by 7 bases, with 16 bases left in between. The germline V gene encodes CDR1 SQVTM and CDR2 ANQGSEA. This CDR3 has 12 amino acids. CDR3 amino acids: CSGARELGEAFF. CDR3 nucleotides: TGCAGCGGGGCCAGGGAGTTAGGTGAAGCTTTCTTT.

The gene calls are TRBV6-5 and TRBJ2-5, with D perhaps TRBD1 (6 bases). CDR1 is MNHEY and CDR2 is SVGAGI in the germline V gene. The CDR3 sequence is 13 residues long. The V and J ends lost 5 bases and 7 bases respectively, with 14 bases between them. The CDR3 region is CASSPWDTGTQYF. In nucleotides, the CDR3 is TGTGCCAGCAGTCCCTGGGACACGGGGACCCAGTACTTC.

A single count supports this clonotype. V gene TRBV12-3 or TRBV12-4 combines with J gene TRBJ2-5, with D hard to call. V was trimmed by 6 bases and J by 3 bases, leaving 20 bases between them. This CDR3 region has 16 residues. CDR3 sequence: CASSAHRQGLKETQYF. The DNA for the CDR3 is TGTGCCAGCAGCGCTCACCGGCAAGGGCTAAAAGAGACCCAGTACTTC.

The V and J genes are TRBV7-2 and TRBJ2-4, with unresolved D. V lost 1 base, J lost 9 bases, and 10 bases lay in between. The CDR3 totals 13 residues. The V gene's germline CDR1 is SGHTA and CDR2 FQGNSA. This chain's CDR3 is CASSLEGYVIQYF. The CDR3 DNA is TGTGCCAGCAGCTTAGAGGGTTATGTCATTCAGTACTTC.

This clonotype was recorded a few times. The genes are TRBV9 and TRBJ2-1; 10 bases are a match to TRBD2. This CDR3 spans 15 amino acids. CDR1 and CDR2 from the germline V gene are SGDLS and YYNGEE. Trimming removed 3 bases from V and 4 bases from J; junction bases left unmatched: 4. CDR3 sequence (DNA): TGTGCCAGCAGCGCCCTAGCGGGAGTTTACAATGAGCAGTTCTTC. It translates to CASSALAGVYNEQFF.

This chain connects TRBV3-1 to TRBJ2-7, with D tentatively TRBD2 (6 bases). The germline CDR1 and CDR2 sequences are LGHDT and YNNKEL (reference sequence). The CDR3 is made up of 13 amino acids. V lost 7 bases and J 3 bases, leaving 13 bases between the germline ends. CDR3 protein: CASTGTLSYEQYF. The CDR3 coding sequence is TGTGCCAGCACCGGGACTCTAAGCTACGAGCAGTACTTC.

The chain recombines TRBV20-1 with TRBJ2-1; TRBD2 aligns across 9 bases. The CDR3 has 14 amino acids. Germline loops: CDR1 DFQATT, CDR2 SNEGSKA (reference sequence). V shed 4 bases and J 11 bases; nucleotides not matched to a gene: 12. CDR3 loop: CSATPGLASFQQFF. The CDR3, as DNA: TGCAGTGCTACTCCGGGACTAGCCTCTTTCCAGCAGTTCTTC.

This clonotype was seen a handful of times. A much larger clone lies a single base off, so this may be a read error. CDR3 DNA sequence: TGCAGTGGGGTAGCGGGAGGGTACAATGAGCAGTACTTC. This gives the protein CSGVAGGYNEQYF. This chain links TRBV20-1 with TRBJ2-5, with 11 positions matching TRBD2. Germline CDR1 DFQATT, CDR2 SNEGSKA (reference sequence). The CDR3 sequence is 13 residues long. V was pared by 7 bases and J by 11 bases, with 12 bases of the junction left unmatched.

This rearrangement joins TRBV20-1 to TRBJ2-7, with 8 bases lining up with TRBD1. Germline assignment: CDR1 DFQATT and CDR2 SNEGSKA (reference sequence). J was trimmed by 3 bases and V by 0 bases; bases with no gene match: 7. The CDR3 is 15 residues long. The CDR3 DNA is TGCAGTGCTAGAGATGGCAGGGGGCGCTTCTACGAGCAGTACTTC. Its translation is CSARDGRGRFYEQYF.

This sequence joins TRBV4-2 and TRBJ2-3; tentative D call: TRBD2 (6 bases). This CDR3 spans 17 amino acids. Trimming left V 0 bases short and J 6 bases short, with 19 bases between. Germline lookup yields CDR1 LGHNA and CDR2 YNFKEQ. This CDR3 is CASSQEGGGVASDTQYF. The DNA for the CDR3 is TGTGCCAGCAGCCAAGAGGGCGGCGGGGTAGCCTCGGATACGCAGTATTTT.

V and J are TRBV29-1 and TRBJ2-5, with TRBD1 as a possible D gene (5 bases). The CDR3 extends over 16 amino acids. Deletions cut 0 bases from V and 5 bases from J, with 19 bases between. The V gene's germline CDR1 is SQVTM and CDR2 ANQGSEA. The CDR3 nucleotides read TGCAGCGTTGAAGATCCCTTATCGACTGGGGCCGAGACCCAGTACTTC. This encodes CSVEDPLSTGAETQYF.

The chain recombines TRBV29-1 with TRBJ1-2, with TRBD1 matching 10 bases. V trimming: 6 bases; J trimming: 4 bases; junction bases outside the gene matches: 11. Germline CDR1 reads SQVTM; CDR2 reads ANQGSEA. CDR3 length: 15 amino acids. The CDR3 region is CSVDRQGAVSYGYTF. DNA of the CDR3: TGCAGCGTGGATAGACAGGGGGCTGTCTCCTATGGCTACACCTTC. The full variable domain, completed using reference TRBV29-1 and TRBJ1-2, is SAVISQKPSRDICQRGTSLTIQCQVDSQVTMMFWYRQQPGQSLTLIATANQGSEATYESGFVIDKFPISRPNLTFSTLTVSNMSPEDSSIYLCSVDRQGAVSYGYTFGSGTRLTVV.